What follows are 11 T cell receptor beta chains derived from one specimen sequenced in a study of post-analysis software for immune sequencing data. Whole-study findings and limits: Roughly 5 TRBV segments, including TRBV5-6, TRBV5-1 and TRBV20-1, were more frequent in patients than controls.

Built from TCR beta cDNA, the libraries had unique molecular identifiers in them. TCRdb re-derived calls from the PCR reads in MiXCR, one entry per CDR3 protein. The table records around 400,000 distinct CDR3 sequences, roughly 36% of them present only once. The antigens for these receptors are not known. The sample comprised blood. The origin of the receptors is a girl aged 5-17 years with multiple sclerosis.

This clonotype was detected a few times. V is TRBV3-1 and J is TRBJ1-1; TRBD1 matches 7 bases. Germline CDR1 reads LGHDT; CDR2 reads YNNKEL (reference sequence). J gave up 1 base and V 7 bases, and 9 bases lay outside the gene matches. The CDR3 loop spans 15 amino acids. CDR3 protein: CASNPGGQRNTEAFF. The CDR3 DNA reads as TGTGCCAGCAACCCTGGGGGACAGCGGAACACTGAAGCTTTCTTT.

This chain connects TRBV10-3 to TRBJ2-3, with D perhaps assigned TRBD1 or TRBD2 (5 bases each). Germline CDR1 and CDR2: ENHRY and SYGVKD. CDR3 length: 14 amino acids. V was shortened by 10 bases and J by 4 bases, with 18 bases between the two germline ends. The CDR3 DNA sequence: TGTGCCACCCGGGACCAAATCCGAGCAGATACGCAGTATTTT. Amino acids: CATRDQIRADTQYF.

This chain uses TRBV12-3 or TRBV12-4 with TRBJ2-3; possibly TRBD1 or TRBD2 for D (6 bases each). The ends were cut back, 4 bases at V and 4 bases at J, with 15 bases in the middle. This CDR3 contains 15 residues. The CDR3 reads CASSSGAPGADTQYF. Written as DNA, the CDR3 is TGTGCCAGCAGTTCAGGGGCCCCGGGAGCAGATACGCAGTATTTT.

V usage is TRBV20-1 and J usage is TRBJ2-3; D gene unclear. Looked up from germline, CDR1 is DFQATT and CDR2 is SNEGSKA (reference sequence). The CDR3 runs 13 residues. Trimming left V 0 bases short and J 6 bases short, with 10 bases between. The CDR3 loop reads CSARDPRWDTQYF. DNA for the CDR3: TGCAGTGCTAGAGATCCCAGATGGGATACGCAGTATTTT.

The chain uses TRBV6-6 and TRBJ1-2, with D possibly matching TRBD1 (5 bases). CDR3 size: 13 residues. Germline assignment: CDR1 MNHNY and CDR2 SVGAGI (reference sequence). V was cut by 7 bases and J by 4 bases, with 13 bases left in between. For the CDR3, the DNA is TGTGCCAGCACCGTACAGGTCTTCTATGGCTACACCTTC. Translating it yields CASTVQVFYGYTF.

This clonotype was observed a handful of times. The gene calls are TRBV4-3 and TRBJ2-3, with no clear D. The CDR3 is made up of 16 amino acids. Germline V gene data show CDR1 as LGHNA and CDR2 as YSLEER. V lost 4 bases to trimming and J lost 5 bases, with 19 bases between them. The CDR3 protein is CASSPYYVVHIDTQYF. The CDR3 DNA reads as TGCGCCAGCAGCCCCTACTATGTAGTACATATAGATACGCAGTATTTT.

V and J are TRBV20-1 and TRBJ1-2, with 7 positions matching TRBD1. J gave up 8 bases and V 0 bases, and 18 bases lay outside the gene matches. This CDR3 is 17 amino acids long. Germline CDR1 is DFQATT and CDR2 is SNEGSKA (reference sequence). The CDR3 here is CSARDKLVTGTMRGYTF. Here the CDR3 DNA reads TGCAGTGCTAGAGATAAGTTAGTGACAGGGACTATGCGGGGCTACACCTTC.

The chain recombines TRBV12-3 or TRBV12-4 with TRBJ2-1; 9 nucleotides line up with TRBD2. This CDR3 is 16 amino acids long. The V gene end was trimmed by 3 bases and the J gene end by 7 bases; junction bases not matched to a gene: 10. The chain's CDR3 is CASSLRAGGGANEQFF. The CDR3 DNA is TGTGCCAGCAGTTTGCGGGCTGGCGGGGGGGCTAATGAGCAGTTCTTC.

This sequence joins TRBV9 and TRBJ2-1; no clear D gene. V lost 3 bases and J lost 9, with 7 bases in between. The CDR3 is 11 residues long. CDR1 and CDR2 from the germline V gene are SGDLS and YYNGEE. The CDR3 here is CASSADIEQFF. CDR3 in DNA: TGTGCCAGCAGCGCAGACATTGAGCAGTTCTTC.

This chain uses TRBV28 with TRBJ1-2; 8 nucleotides line up with TRBD1. The CDR3 is 17 amino acids. J gave up 6 bases and V 0 bases, and 12 bases lay outside the gene matches. CDR1 is MDHEN and CDR2 is SYDVKM in the germline V gene. In DNA, the CDR3 is TGTGCCAGCAGTTTATGGGATGGAACAGGGGGGGTCGATGGCTACACCTTC. This translates into CASSLWDGTGGVDGYTF.

With regard to this clonotype: The junction shows a germline mismatch at one end, possibly a read error. The chain is built from TRBV10-3 and TRBJ2-7; D not resolved. The CDR3 runs 15 residues. Germline values: CDR1 ENHRY, CDR2 SYGVKD. The CDR3 is CAVSERSHGFHEQYF. The CDR3 DNA reads TGTGCCGTCAGTGAAAGGTCCCATGGGTTCCACGAGCAGTACTTC.